Each of the 19 T cell receptor beta chains below was sequenced from the same sample in a study of spatial heterogeneity in lung cancer. TCRdb processed the 5' RACE reads anew with MiXCR; each CDR3 protein has one entry. The sample yields fewer than 5,000 distinct CDR3 sequences, 24% seen once. Time point indicated: sample taken at primary tumor resection. From tumor, nontumor lung or frozen PBMC, whole RNA was taken unsorted for sequencing. The source was PBMCs, collected at surgery. The receptors here all came from a female donor with early-stage non-small cell lung cancer.

This clonotype was detected only a few times. The library was built for alpha chains, so this beta chain is an off-target read and its size means little. The chain joins TRBV7-2 to TRBJ2-7, with D possibly being TRBD1 (6 bases). CDR1 is SGHTA and CDR2 is FQGNSA in the germline V gene. The CDR3 has 14 amino acids. Trimming took 5 bases from V and 4 from J, leaving 15 bases between them. The CDR3 DNA sequence: TGTGCCAGCAGCCGGGACACTCGGATTTACGAGCAGTACTTC. Protein product: CASSRDTRIYEQYF.

This clonotype came up a few times. Found in a library prepared for alpha chains, this beta chain is an off-target read, and its abundance has little meaning. This chain uses TRBV6-1 with TRBJ2-7; 9 nucleotides align to TRBD2. Trimming removed 6 bases from V and 0 bases from J; junction bases left unmatched: 6. Per germline, CDR1 MNHNS and CDR2 SASEGT. The CDR3 is made up of 15 amino acids. CDR3 residues: CASRISGSDSYEQYF. CDR3 in DNA: TGTGCCAGCAGGATTAGCGGGAGTGACTCCTACGAGCAGTACTTC.

About this clonotype itself: In a library made to pick up alpha chains, this beta chain is a stray read with a size that means little. The genes are TRBV7-3 and TRBJ2-1; tentative D call: TRBD2 (5 bases). In germline, CDR1 is SGHTA, CDR2 FQGTGA. With 2 bases removed from V and 9 bases from J, the gap between germline ends came to 11 bases. The CDR3 sequence is 13 residues long. The CDR3 region is CASSLERSGEQFF. In DNA, the CDR3 is TGTGCCAGCAGCTTAGAGCGGTCGGGTGAGCAGTTCTTC.

Concerning this clonotype itself: Because this beta chain is a stray read in a library intended to capture alpha chains, its abundance should not be given much weight. DNA of the CDR3: TGTGCCAGCAGCTTAGCTACCGTCTACACCGGGGAGCTGTTTTTT. Its protein product is CASSLATVYTGELFF. This chain uses TRBV7-9 with TRBJ2-2; unclear D gene. V was trimmed by 0 bases and J by 3 bases, leaving 8 bases between them. Germline V gives CDR1 SEHNR, CDR2 FQNEAQ (reference sequence). The CDR3 consists of 15 residues.

By share of the sample, this clonotype is medium-sized. The library was designed around alpha chains, so this beta chain is a stray read whose abundance carries little weight. The genes are TRBV20-1 and TRBJ2-7; D remains ambiguous. This CDR3 has 12 amino acids. V lost 5 bases and J lost 3, with 11 bases in between. Germline V gene data show CDR1 as DFQATT and CDR2 as SNEGSKA (reference sequence). CDR3 protein: CSARKVLYEQYF. The CDR3 DNA is TGCAGTGCTCGAAAGGTGCTCTACGAGCAGTACTTC.

As for this clonotype: The library was prepared for alpha chains; this beta chain is a stray read, so its frequency means little. This chain connects TRBV2 to TRBJ2-7; the match to TRBD1 covers 8 bases. V shed 6 bases, J shed 5 bases, and the junction held 12 bases outside the gene matches. In germline, CDR1 is SNHLY, CDR2 FYNNEI. CDR3 length: 15 amino acids. CDR3 bases: TGTGCCAGCAGGGGGGACCGGACAGGGTTCGACGAGCAGTACTTC. Protein: CASRGDRTGFDEQYF. The entire variable domain, with the rest obtained from reference TRBV2 and TRBJ2-7, is as follows: EPEVTQTPSHQVTQMGQEVILRCVPISNHLYFYWYRQILGQKVEFLVSFYNNEISEKSEIFDDQFSVERPDGSNFTLKIRSTKLEDSAMYFCASRGDRTGFDEQYFGPGTRLTVT.

In regard to this clonotype: This beta chain was picked up by a library intended for alpha chains and is off target, so its count carries little meaning. This rearrangement joins TRBV7-2 to TRBJ2-3; no firm D call. This CDR3 spans 13 amino acids. Germline CDR1 reads SGHTA; CDR2 reads FQGNSA. V was clipped by 3 bases and J by 7 bases, with 11 bases between them. The CDR3: CASSFPPSNTQYF. As DNA, the CDR3 is TGTGCCAGCAGCTTTCCCCCCTCCAATACGCAGTATTTT.

As for this clonotype: The library was designed around alpha chains, so this beta chain is a stray read whose abundance carries little weight. This sequence joins TRBV6-1 and TRBJ2-7; 10 nucleotides align to TRBD2. This CDR3 has 14 residues. Germline V gene data show CDR1 as MNHNS and CDR2 as SASEGT. V lost 9 bases, J lost 1 base, and 6 bases stayed unmatched. The CDR3 nucleotides read TGTGCCAGTTCCTCTAGCGGGAGTTCCTACGAGCAGTACTTC. This gives the protein CASSSSGSSYEQYF.

This clonotype is categorized as medium-sized. The library was prepared for alpha chains; this beta chain is a stray read, so its frequency means little. The chain links TRBV12-3 or TRBV12-4 to TRBJ2-5; D call uncertain. V lost 5 bases and J lost 3, with 7 bases in between. There are 12 residues in the CDR3. CDR3 sequence reads: CASSPVEETQYF. For the CDR3, the DNA is TGTGCCAGCAGTCCGGTAGAAGAGACCCAGTACTTC.

By share of the sample, this clonotype is medium-sized (0.01 to 0.1%). Being off target in a library aimed at alpha chains, this beta chain has a size of little meaning. The chain is built from TRBV6-6 and TRBJ2-2; 7 bases match TRBD1. From germline, CDR1 is MNHNY and CDR2 SVGAGI (reference sequence). CDR3 length: 15 amino acids. Unmatched junction bases numbered 0, after V lost 2 bases and J lost 0 bases. The CDR3 reads CASSYQGANTGELFF. In nucleotides, the CDR3 is TGTGCCAGCAGTTACCAGGGGGCGAACACCGGGGAGCTGTTTTTT.

In the case of this clonotype: This beta chain is off target for a library built for alpha chains, so its abundance means little. The chain links TRBV7-8 to TRBJ1-3; 7 bases are a match to TRBD1. There are 15 residues in the CDR3. Germline CDR1 SGHVS, CDR2 FQNEAQ. V shed 5 bases and J 4 bases; nucleotides not matched to a gene: 8. The chain's CDR3 is CASSPLRGRGNTIYF. The CDR3 nucleotides are TGTGCCAGCAGCCCCCTAAGGGGGCGCGGAAACACCATATATTTT. Combining the CDR3 with reference TRBV7-8 and TRBJ1-3 gives the whole variable domain GAGVSQSPRYKVAKRGQDVALRCDPISGHVSLFWYQQALGQGPEFLTYFQNEAQLDKSGLPSDRFFAERPEGSVSTLKIQRTQQEDSAVYLCASSPLRGRGNTIYFGEGSWLTVV.

On this clonotype: The size of this beta chain means little, since it is a stray read in a library made for alpha chains. V is TRBV28 and J is TRBJ2-2, with TRBD2 as a possible D gene (5 bases). V lost 3 bases and J 3 bases, leaving 11 bases between the germline ends. Looked up from germline, CDR1 is MDHEN and CDR2 is SYDVKM. The CDR3 is 15 amino acids. The CDR3 here is CASSLGVLYTGELFF. DNA of the CDR3: TGTGCCAGCAGTTTGGGAGTACTCTACACCGGGGAGCTGTTTTTT. Full variable domain (rest looked up from reference TRBV28 and TRBJ2-2): DVKVTQSSRYLVKRTGEKVFLECVQDMDHENMFWYRQDPGLGLRLIYFSYDVKMKEKGDIPEGYSVSREKKERFSLILESASTNQTSMYLCASSLGVLYTGELFFGEGSRLTVL.

This clonotype turned up a few times. This beta chain turned up in a library designed for alpha chains; as an off-target read, its abundance says little. The V and J genes are TRBV7-2 and TRBJ2-5; tentatively, D is TRBD1 (5 bases). V was shortened by 4 bases and J by 4 bases, with 10 bases between the two germline ends. CDR3 length: 13 amino acids. Germline V gene sequence: CDR1 SGHTA, CDR2 FQGNSA. The CDR3, as DNA: TGTGCCAGCAGCTCCTTTAGGGGAGAGACCCAGTACTTC. This encodes CASSSFRGETQYF.

This clonotype is large. The library was designed around alpha chains, so this beta chain is a stray read whose abundance carries little weight. The genes are TRBV28 and TRBJ2-1, with D possibly matching TRBD1 (5 bases). CDR3 length: 14 residues. The V gene lost 10 bases and the J gene lost 10 bases, with 23 bases spanning the gap. Germline loops: CDR1 MDHEN, CDR2 SYDVKM. The CDR3 spells CATQTPSQVGEQFF. The CDR3, as DNA: TGTGCCACCCAAACCCCTTCACAGGTAGGCGAGCAGTTCTTC.

By sample share, this clonotype is medium-sized (0.01 to 0.1%). In a library made to pick up alpha chains, this beta chain is a stray read with a size that means little. The chain combines TRBV4-3 with TRBJ2-2; D is ambiguous. Deletions cut 0 bases from V and 8 bases from J, with 10 bases between. The length of the CDR3 is 14 residues. In germline, CDR1 is LGHNA, CDR2 YSLEER. The CDR3 DNA is TGCGCCAGCAGCCAAGAGAGACGGTCGGGGGAGCTGTTTTTT. It specifies CASSQERRSGELFF.

In the case of this clonotype: One junction end disagrees with the germline gene, perhaps due to a read error. Because the library targeted alpha chains, this beta chain is an off-target read whose size means little. The chain is built from TRBV6-2 or TRBV6-3 and TRBJ2-1; D may match TRBD1 or TRBD2 (6 bases each). Looked up from germline, CDR1 is MNHEY and CDR2 is SVGEGT. This CDR3 contains 12 residues. CDR3 sequence (DNA): TGTGCCAGCAGTGAGGGGGAGGCCCTTATACTCTTC. It yields the protein CASSEGEALILF.

Turning to this clonotype: This beta chain is a stray read from a library made for alpha chains; its abundance is not meaningful. This chain links TRBV6-2 or TRBV6-3 with TRBJ2-1; D is unclear. The CDR3 totals 14 residues. Germline assignment: CDR1 MNHEY and CDR2 SVGEGT. Trimming left V 3 bases short and J 3 bases short, with 9 bases between. CDR3 residues: CASSYQDLYNEQFF. CDR3 sequence (DNA): TGTGCCAGCAGTTATCAGGACCTCTACAATGAGCAGTTCTTC.

By share, this clonotype ranks as medium-sized. For a library built for alpha chains, this beta chain is a stray read; little rests on its size. The V and J genes are TRBV5-1 and TRBJ2-7, with 9 bases identical to TRBD1. The trim removed 4 bases at V and 2 bases at J, leaving 10 bases unmatched. This CDR3 is 16 amino acids long. Germline V gene sequence: CDR1 SGHRS, CDR2 YFSETQ. In nucleotides, the CDR3 is TGCGCCAGCAGCGCCAATTACGGGACAGGGCCCTACGAGCAGTACTTC. Translating gives CASSANYGTGPYEQYF.

This clonotype is medium-sized (0.01 to 0.1%). This beta chain is a stray sequence in a library constructed for alpha chains; its clone size is not meaningful. The chain is built from TRBV19 and TRBJ2-1; D ambiguous. V was clipped by 4 bases and J by 3 bases, with 7 bases between them. CDR3 length: 13 residues. Germline CDR1 and CDR2: LNHDA and SQIVND (reference sequence). The CDR3 protein is CASSKGIYNEQFF. The CDR3 DNA follows: TGTGCCAGTAGTAAGGGAATCTACAATGAGCAGTTCTTC.